Listed below are T cell receptor beta chains from one sample, sequenced in a study of post-analysis software for immune sequencing data. TCRdb re-called the PCR reads with MiXCR, one entry per CDR3 protein. This table holds about 460,000 distinct CDR3 sequences, approximately 46% found once. The sample taken for sequencing was blood. These receptors came from a girl between 10 and 17 years old with multiple sclerosis. Both conserved end residues are part of each CDR3. D genes are given only for firm matches. The size field is filled for only some rows; it gives once, few, many or a size class.

J gene | clone size | V gene | D gene | CDR3 DNA | CDR3 protein
TRBJ1-5 | . | TRBV4-1 | . | TGCGCCAGCAGCCAAGTCGACAGGTATCAGCCCCAGCATTTT | CASSQVDRYQPQHF
TRBJ2-4 | few | TRBV12-3/TRBV12-4 | TRBD2 | TGTGCCAGCAGCATAGCGGGAGGGCCGAAAGAGCAGTACTTC | CASSIAGGPKEQYF
TRBJ2-1 | . | TRBV7-2 | TRBD2 | TGTGCCAGCAGCTTAGTTCGAGCGGGGTTTGGGTATGAGCAGTTCTTC | CASSLVRAGFGYEQFF
TRBJ2-3 | few | TRBV10-2 | . | TGCGCCAGCAGTGACGGGGCTTCTAGCACAGATACGCAGTATTTT | CASSDGASSTDTQYF
TRBJ1-2 | few | TRBV20-1 | TRBD1 | TGCAGTGCTACTCGAATACAGGGGGCGGGAGGCTACACCTTC | CSATRIQGAGGYTF
TRBJ2-3 | . | TRBV4-3 | TRBD2 | TGCGCCAGCAGCCAACTGACTAGCTATAAGTCCACAGATACGCAGTATTTT | CASSQLTSYKSTDTQYF
TRBJ2-1 | once | TRBV3-1 | TRBD2 | TGTGCCAGCAGCCACCCGGCTAGCGGGAGCGACGTGCAGTTCTTC | CASSHPASGSDVQFF
TRBJ1-4 | . | TRBV2 | . | TGTGCCAGCAGTGAGCGCACTAATATGGGAGAACTGTTTTTT | CASSERTNMGELFF
TRBJ2-3 | . | TRBV29-1 | TRBD2 | TGCAGCGCACGCGCTACAAGCGGGAGAAGCACAGATACGCAGTATTTT | CSARATSGRSTDTQYF
TRBJ2-7 | many | TRBV5-1 | . | TGTGCCAGCAGCTTGGGTGGCCCCTACGAGCAGTACTTC | CASSLGGPYEQYF
TRBJ1-4 | . | TRBV27 | . | TGTGCCAGTCTAGTCAGACCCCCTAGGTCGCCCTCGACGAATGAAAAACTGTTTTTT | CASLVRPPRSPSTNEKLFF
TRBJ1-1 | . | TRBV5-1 | TRBD1 | TGCGCCAGCAGCAAGGACAGGACTCATCAAGCTTTCTTT | CASSKDRTHQAFF
TRBJ1-4 | few | TRBV6-5 | . | TGTGCCAGCAGTTACGACGGGCCGGGGGATGAAAAACTGTTTTTT | CASSYDGPGDEKLFF
TRBJ2-1 | . | TRBV6-2/TRBV6-3 | TRBD1 | TGTGCCAGCAGTAGTAACCGGGACAGCCCCTACAATGAGCAGTTCTTC | CASSSNRDSPYNEQFF
TRBJ1-6 | . | TRBV20-1 | TRBD1 | TGCAGTGCTTTTTTCCTCGACAGGGACGCCTATAATTCACCCCTCCACTTT | CSAFFLDRDAYNSPLHF
TRBJ2-1 | few | TRBV7-2 | TRBD1 | TGTGCCAGCAGCCCCCGGACAGGGGCCAATGAGCAGTTCTTC | CASSPRTGANEQFF
TRBJ2-5 | . | TRBV6-5 | TRBD1 | TGTGCCAGCAAGAAGGGACAGGGGGGAGAGACCCAGTACTTC | CASKKGQGGETQYF
TRBJ2-3 | . | TRBV5-1 | . | TGCGCCAGCAGCCCGGACGGGACATCCCCCTCAGATACGCAGTATTTT | CASSPDGTSPSDTQYF
TRBJ1-3 | once | TRBV12-3/TRBV12-4 | . | TGTGCCAGCAGTTCCGGCGCGAACACCATATATTTT | CASSSGANTIYF
TRBJ2-7 | many | TRBV20-1 | . | TGCAGTGCCACCCCCGTCAGCCAGACCTACGAGCAGTACTTC | CSATPVSQTYEQYF
TRBJ2-7 | few | TRBV7-2 | TRBD2 | TGTGCCAGCAGCTTAGCGGTAGCGGGAGTAGGCTACGAGCAGTACTTC | CASSLAVAGVGYEQYF
TRBJ2-7 | . | TRBV20-1 | TRBD1 | TGCAGTGCTAGATCCCGGGACAGGGTGCATTGGGTCGGGAACGAGCAGTACTTC | CSARSRDRVHWVGNEQYF
TRBJ2-3 | . | TRBV5-1 | . | TGCGCCAGCAGCTTGAACGGACAAACCACAGATACGCAGTATTTT | CASSLNGQTTDTQYF
TRBJ1-2 | once | TRBV11-2 | TRBD1 | TGTGCCAGCAGCTTAGACCCCGGGACAGGGGAAGTTCATGGCTACACCTTC | CASSLDPGTGEVHGYTF
TRBJ2-3 | . | TRBV4-1 | . | TGCGCCAGCAGCCGTTTCCGGTGGGGGGCTAGCACAGATACGCAGTATTTT | CASSRFRWGASTDTQYF
TRBJ2-5 | . | TRBV2 | . | TGTGCCAGCAGATACGACATTTCCTCCTACGTGCAGTACTTC | CASRYDISSYVQYF
TRBJ2-1 | few | TRBV5-1 | TRBD2 | TGCGCCAGCAGCCCTCAAGGGACTAGCCACGACTACAATGAGCAGTTCTTC | CASSPQGTSHDYNEQFF
TRBJ2-3 | few | TRBV20-1 | TRBD2 | TGCAGTGCGGATCTAGCGGGAGGCGCAGATACGCAGTATTTT | CSADLAGGADTQYF
TRBJ2-7 | . | TRBV12-3/TRBV12-4 | . | TGTGCCAGCAGTTTAGCCCGCAGGGGATACCACGAGCAGTACTTC | CASSLARRGYHEQYF
TRBJ2-2 | . | TRBV7-2 | . | TGTGCCAGCAGAAAACCCCCTACAGACACCGGGGAGCTGTTTTTT | CASRKPPTDTGELFF
TRBJ1-2 | . | TRBV20-1 | TRBD1 | TGCAGTGCTAGAGTTGAGGGGGCCGAGGATGGCTACACCTTC | CSARVEGAEDGYTF
TRBJ2-5 | . | TRBV7-9 | . | TGTTCCAGCAGCTCCTCGGCCAACCAAGAGACCCAGTACTTC | CSSSSSANQETQYF
TRBJ1-1 | few | TRBV5-1 | TRBD1 | TGCGCCAGCAGCAGGCGACAGGGGGATACTGAAGCTTTCTTT | CASSRRQGDTEAFF
TRBJ2-7 | . | TRBV28 | . | TGTGCCAGCAGACTGTCAGGATACTCCTACGAGCAGTACTTC | CASRLSGYSYEQYF
TRBJ2-7 | . | TRBV12-3/TRBV12-4 | TRBD1 | TGTGCCAGCAGGGGGGGACAGGGGTCCGAGCAGTACTTC | CASRGGQGSEQYF
TRBJ2-1 | . | TRBV3-1 | TRBD2 | TGTGCCAGCAGCCCGGGGACTAGCGGGAGGGCCCAAATAAATGAGCAGTTCTTC | CASSPGTSGRAQINEQFF
TRBJ2-3 | . | TRBV20-1 | . | TGCAGTGCTAGCGCGCGGGTAGTGGAGGATACGCAGTATTTT | CSASARVVEDTQYF
TRBJ1-2 | few | TRBV7-9 | TRBD1 | TGTGCCAGCAGCCTCGACAGGGGGCAGAACTATGGCTACACCTTC | CASSLDRGQNYGYTF
TRBJ2-1 | . | TRBV4-1 | . | TGCGCCAGCAGCGGCCGGGATGAGCAGTTCTTC | CASSGRDEQFF
TRBJ2-7 | . | TRBV9 | . | TGTGCCAGCAGCGTAGGGGTCTCAGGTTACAATGAGCAGTACTTC | CASSVGVSGYNEQYF
TRBJ2-5 | few | TRBV5-1 | TRBD2 | TGCGCCAGCAGCCACCTAGCGGGAGAGTCGGAGACCCAGTACTTC | CASSHLAGESETQYF
TRBJ2-3 | . | TRBV2 | . | TGTGCCAGCAGTGAATCGGACAGCAGTTACACAGATACGCAGTATTTT | CASSESDSSYTDTQYF
TRBJ1-2 | few | TRBV18 | TRBD1 | TGTGCCAGCTCACTACAGTCCCGGGACAGGGGTATCGGTGGCTACACCTTC | CASSLQSRDRGIGGYTF
TRBJ2-7 | . | TRBV24-1 | . | TGTGCCACCAGTGACCGGACTTCTAGATACGGCGAGCAGTACTTC | CATSDRTSRYGEQYF
TRBJ2-7 | once | TRBV11-2 | . | TGTGCCAGCAGCCCCACCTACTCGACAGATACCTACGAGCAGTACTTC | CASSPTYSTDTYEQYF
TRBJ1-1 | . | TRBV6-5 | . | TGTGCCAGCAGCAATATCTTAGGGGACACTGAAGCTTTCTTT | CASSNILGDTEAFF
TRBJ1-5 | few | TRBV5-6 | . | TGTGCCAGCAGCTTGGGCCAGGGGAAACAGCCCCAGCATTTT | CASSLGQGKQPQHF
TRBJ2-1 | . | TRBV9 | TRBD1 | TGTGCCAGCAGCGTACCTGGGACAGGTCCTTACAATGAGCAGTTCTTC | CASSVPGTGPYNEQFF
TRBJ2-1 | . | TRBV15 | TRBD1 | TGTGTCACCGGGGGACAGGGGACCCTGAGCTCCTACAATGAGCAGTTCTTC | CVTGGQGTLSSYNEQFF
TRBJ2-7 | few | TRBV12-3/TRBV12-4 | . | TGTGCCAGCAGCCAGATTGAGGAGCAGTACTTC | CASSQIEEQYF
TRBJ1-5 | . | TRBV27 | TRBD1 | TGTGCCAGCAGTTTAAGCGGACAGGGGGCGAATCAGCCCCAGCATTTT | CASSLSGQGANQPQHF
TRBJ2-5 | . | TRBV27 | TRBD1 | TGTGCCAGCAGTTTACACCCGGACAGGGCCAGGCAAGAGACCCAGTACTTC | CASSLHPDRARQETQYF
TRBJ2-1 | . | TRBV4-3 | TRBD1 | TGCGCCAGCAGCCAAGGACGGACAGGGGACAATGAGCAGTTCTTC | CASSQGRTGDNEQFF